The source of this T cell receptor (beta chain) is a study of cytomegalovirus exposure and HLA in healthy donors. General study points: In the roughly 120 validation repertoires, a later analysis found that first-cohort TCR clusters tended to co-occur. Specificity of three CMV-associated chains for CMV antigens was verified in vitro. Some TCR beta chains (roughly 160 of them) were listed as cytomegalovirus-associated.

The donors were part of the validation cohort of 95 to 150 subjects. That cohort was separate from the first cohort, which comprised 550 to 750 subjects. Unmatched junction bases numbered 12, after V lost 2 bases and J lost 3 bases. The germline V gene has CDR1 SEHNR and CDR2 FQNEAQ (reference sequence). This CDR3 spans 17 amino acids. Sequencing was performed with immunoSEQ multiplex PCR; in TCRdb, only in-frame clones are kept and a portion is missing. Of more than 300,000 clones listed, approximately 90% were seen once; the top ten hold 0.7% to 0.85%. A remark on this clone: The antigen is not known.

The rearrangement links TRBV7-9 to TRBJ2-7; 8 positions agree with TRBD1. The source material was PBMCs. This clonotype was sampled from a woman aged 18-35 years in good health and CMV-seronegative. CDR3 DNA: TGTGCCAGCAGCTTAACGCCCCCAGACAGGGGCGGCTACGAGCAGTACTTC. It codes for CASSLTPPDRGGYEQYF.